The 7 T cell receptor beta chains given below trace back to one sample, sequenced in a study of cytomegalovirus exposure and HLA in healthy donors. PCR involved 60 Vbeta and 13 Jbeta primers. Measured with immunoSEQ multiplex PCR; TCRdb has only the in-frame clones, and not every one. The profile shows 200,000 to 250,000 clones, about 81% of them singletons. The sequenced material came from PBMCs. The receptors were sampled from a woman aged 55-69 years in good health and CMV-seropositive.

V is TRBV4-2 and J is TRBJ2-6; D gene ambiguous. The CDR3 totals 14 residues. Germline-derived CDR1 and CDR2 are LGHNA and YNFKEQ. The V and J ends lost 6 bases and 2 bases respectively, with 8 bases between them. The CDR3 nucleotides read TGTGCCAGCAGTAAAGAGACTGGGGCCAACGTCCTGACTTTC. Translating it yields CASSKETGANVLTF.

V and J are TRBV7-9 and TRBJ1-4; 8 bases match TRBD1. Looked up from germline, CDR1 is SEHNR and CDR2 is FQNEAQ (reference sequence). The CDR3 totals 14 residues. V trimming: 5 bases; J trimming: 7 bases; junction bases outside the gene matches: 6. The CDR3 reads CASSPRTGSEKLFF. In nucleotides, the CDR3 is TGTGCCAGCAGCCCCAGGACAGGGAGTGAAAAACTGTTTTTT.

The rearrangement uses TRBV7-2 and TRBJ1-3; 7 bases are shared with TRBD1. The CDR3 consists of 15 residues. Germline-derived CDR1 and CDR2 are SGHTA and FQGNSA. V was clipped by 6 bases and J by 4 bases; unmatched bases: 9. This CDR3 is CASSPTGTFGNTIYF. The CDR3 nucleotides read TGTGCCAGCAGTCCGACAGGGACGTTCGGAAACACCATATATTTT.

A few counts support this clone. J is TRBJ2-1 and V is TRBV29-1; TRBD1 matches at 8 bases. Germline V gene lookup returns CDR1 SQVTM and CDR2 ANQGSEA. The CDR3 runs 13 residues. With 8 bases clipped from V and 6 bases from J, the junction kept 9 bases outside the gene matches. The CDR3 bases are TGCAGCATCGGACAGGGTGCGGCCAATGAGCAGTTCTTC. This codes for CSIGQGAANEQFF.

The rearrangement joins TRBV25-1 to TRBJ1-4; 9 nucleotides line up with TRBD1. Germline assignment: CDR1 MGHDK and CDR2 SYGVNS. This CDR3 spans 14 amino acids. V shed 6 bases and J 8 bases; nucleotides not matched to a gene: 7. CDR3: CASRRGTGKEKLFF. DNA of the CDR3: TGTGCCAGCAGGAGAGGGACAGGGAAAGAAAAACTGTTTTTT.

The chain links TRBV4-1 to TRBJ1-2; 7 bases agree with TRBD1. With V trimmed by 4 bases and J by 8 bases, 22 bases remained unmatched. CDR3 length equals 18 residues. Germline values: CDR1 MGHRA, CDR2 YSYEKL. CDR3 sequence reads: CASSPLKYLQGLRGGYTF. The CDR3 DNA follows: TGCGCCAGCAGCCCCCTAAAGTACCTACAGGGGCTGAGGGGCGGCTACACCTTC.

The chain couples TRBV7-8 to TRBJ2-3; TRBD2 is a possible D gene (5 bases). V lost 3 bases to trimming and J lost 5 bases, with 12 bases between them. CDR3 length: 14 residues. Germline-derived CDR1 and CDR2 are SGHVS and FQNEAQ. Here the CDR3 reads CASSLSRRGDTQYF. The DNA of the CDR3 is TGTGCCAGCAGCTTGAGCCGTCGGGGAGATACGCAGTATTTT.